These 28 T cell receptor beta chains came from one sample sequenced in a study of graft-versus-host responses after intestinal transplantation listed by TCRdb under 2021. Library generation was performed with the immunoSEQ multiplex PCR assay. TCRdb carries this immuneACCESS record with in-frame sequences only. Its versions omit some clonotypes, under half of them owing to an unresolved V gene in the studies checked, with the rest unexplained. A total of over 15,000 clones appear in this sample, 80% to 90% of them only once. The ten most abundant clones make up roughly 6% of the sample. This specimen consisted of PBMCs, obtained 110 days after intestinal transplant. The origin of the receptors is a human patient who received an intestinal transplant, so some T cells may come from the graft donor.

The chain couples TRBV11-2 to TRBJ2-5, with D tentatively TRBD2 (6 bases). Trimming took off 1 base at V and 5 bases at J, with 17 bases between the two ends. Germline-derived CDR1 and CDR2 are SGHAT and FQNNGV. The CDR3 consists of 16 residues. The CDR3 is CASSLAGDGFVETQYF. CDR3 bases: TGTGCCAGCAGCTTAGCGGGAGATGGGTTCGTGGAGACCCAGTACTTC.

The rearrangement uses TRBV6-1 and TRBJ2-7; TRBD2 aligns across 10 bases. The CDR3 length is 15 residues. Trimming took 2 bases from V and 4 from J; bases not matched to a gene: 5. In germline, CDR1 is MNHNS, CDR2 SASEGT. The CDR3 region is CASSELAGEGYEQYF. As DNA, the CDR3 is TGTGCCAGCAGTGAACTAGCGGGAGAAGGTTACGAGCAGTACTTC.

The chain uses TRBV5-4 and TRBJ2-1; TRBD2 agrees at 10 bases. V lost 4 bases, J lost 4 bases, and 5 bases stayed unmatched. The CDR3 spans 15 residues. CDR1 and CDR2 (germline): SGHNT, YYREEE (reference sequence). In nucleotides, the CDR3 is TGTGCCAGCAGCGACTGGACTAGCGGTTACAATGAGCAGTTCTTC. Its translation is CASSDWTSGYNEQFF.

This chain joins TRBV4-1 and TRBJ2-7; 7 nucleotides align to TRBD1. The junction had 5 bases not matched to a gene; V was cut back by 3 bases and J by 3 bases. This CDR3 is 14 amino acids long. Germline V gene lookup returns CDR1 MGHRA and CDR2 YSYEKL. CDR3 sequence reads: CASSQYGTVYEQYF. Here the CDR3 DNA reads TGCGCCAGCAGCCAGTACGGGACAGTCTACGAGCAGTACTTC.

The chain recombines TRBV13 with TRBJ1-1; 7 bases are a match to TRBD1. The germline V gene has CDR1 PRHDT and CDR2 FYEKMQ (reference sequence). Trimming removed 4 bases from V and 1 base from J; junction bases left unmatched: 3. The CDR3 runs 14 residues. Here the CDR3 reads CASSSRTGNTEAFF. CDR3 coding DNA: TGTGCCAGCAGCTCACGGACAGGGAACACTGAAGCTTTCTTT.

The genes are TRBV19 and TRBJ2-1; D not certain. The CDR3 runs to 14 residues. The germline V and J ends were trimmed by 3 bases and 3 bases, with 9 bases remaining between them. Germline CDR1 reads LNHDA; CDR2 reads SQIVND (reference sequence). The CDR3 nucleotides read TGTGCCAGTAGTATGGGCGCCCTCTACAATGAGCAGTTCTTC. Translating gives CASSMGALYNEQFF.

The chain recombines TRBV5-1 with TRBJ1-1, with a weak D call TRBD1 (5 bases). The CDR3 is made up of 15 amino acids. The V gene's germline CDR1 is SGHRS and CDR2 YFSETQ. Trimming removed 0 bases at V and 5 bases at J, with 14 bases between. The CDR3 bases are TGCGCCAGCAGCTTGGAGGTTCAGGGAGGGACTGAAGCTTTCTTT. This encodes CASSLEVQGGTEAFF.

The V gene is TRBV20-1, the J gene TRBJ2-1, with D hard to call. Deletions cut 3 bases from V and 8 bases from J, with 8 bases between. The CDR3 totals 11 residues. CDR1 is DFQATT and CDR2 is SNEGSKA in the germline V gene (reference sequence). In DNA, the CDR3 is TGCAGTGCTAGCGCGCCGTATGAGCAGTTCTTC. Translation: CSASAPYEQFF.

The genes are TRBV9 and TRBJ1-1, with no clear D. Germline V gene sequence: CDR1 SGDLS, CDR2 YYNGEE. The V end lost 3 bases, the J end lost 4 bases, and 10 bases lay between the germline ends. The CDR3 runs 13 residues. The CDR3 nucleotides read TGTGCCAGCAGCGCTATGGACGCCACTGAAGCTTTCTTT. Translation gives CASSAMDATEAFF.

The chain uses TRBV5-1 and TRBJ2-5; 7 nucleotides match TRBD1. The V gene's germline CDR1 is SGHRS and CDR2 YFSETQ. With V trimmed by 4 bases and J by 0 bases, 21 bases remained unmatched. This CDR3 region has 20 residues. CDR3 bases: TGCGCCAGCAGCCGCGGAGACGGGACAGCACAGGGAAACTACCAAGAGACCCAGTACTTC. Amino acids: CASSRGDGTAQGNYQETQYF.

The genes are TRBV19 and TRBJ1-5, with TRBD1 matching 8 bases. The CDR3 runs to 14 residues. The V gene end was trimmed by 6 bases and the J gene end by 4 bases; junction bases not matched to a gene: 5. Germline CDR1 reads LNHDA; CDR2 reads SQIVND (reference sequence). The CDR3 bases are TGTGCCAGTAGGAAGGACAGGGAGAATCAGCCCCAGCATTTT. Translated: CASRKDRENQPQHF.

This chain joins TRBV18 and TRBJ2-5, with D maybe TRBD2 (7 bases). The J call may be wrong; the DNA end is better matched by TRBJ2-7. CDR3 size: 15 residues. In germline, CDR1 is KGHSH, CDR2 LQKENI. The DNA of the CDR3 is TGTGCCAGCTCACCACCAGGGGGGGGATCCTACGAGCAGTACTTC. Protein product: CASSPPGGGSYEQYF.

This chain uses TRBV21-1 with TRBJ2-3; the D call of TRBD2 is as the table states it, not checked on the DNA. TRBV21-1 is shown as a pseudogene. The CDR3 spans 12 residues. CDR3 protein: CARGYSTDTQYF. The CDR3 DNA follows: TGTGCTAGAGGGTACAGCACAGATACGCAGTATTTT.

The chain recombines TRBV4-3 with TRBJ1-5; no firm D call. This CDR3 contains 13 residues. Germline V CDR1 and CDR2: LGHNA, YSLEER. V lost 8 bases, J lost 7 bases, and 15 bases lay in between. CDR3 nucleotide sequence: TGCGCCAGCGGGGAAATTAGGCTACAGCCCCAGCATTTT. Protein product: CASGEIRLQPQHF.

The chain recombines TRBV27 with TRBJ2-3; D unclear. CDR1 and CDR2 (germline): MNHEY, SMNVEV (reference sequence). Trimming removed 3 bases from V and 0 bases from J, with 10 bases in between. This CDR3 is built from 15 residues. The CDR3 DNA is TGTGCCAGCAGTTTTCTCCCCGGGAGCACAGATACGCAGTATTTT. This translates into CASSFLPGSTDTQYF.

The chain links TRBV5-4 to TRBJ1-2; 11 nucleotides agree with TRBD1. The ends lost 4 bases at V and 2 bases at J; junction bases unmatched: 4. The CDR3 loop spans 15 amino acids. In germline, CDR1 is SGHNT, CDR2 YYREEE (reference sequence). The CDR3 region is CASSLGTGGNYGYTF. The CDR3 bases are TGTGCCAGCAGCCTTGGGACAGGGGGGAACTATGGCTACACCTTC.

Only one count was recorded for this clone. An end of the junction differs from the germline gene, which may be a read error. The CDR3 DNA reads TGTGCCATCAGTGAGTCTGGTCAGGGGAATTACGAGCAGTACTTC. It is translated as CAISESGQGNYEQYF. This sequence joins TRBV6-6 and TRBJ2-7, with D maybe TRBD1 (6 bases). The CDR3 covers 15 residues. The V gene's germline CDR1 is MNHNY and CDR2 SVGAGI (reference sequence).

The V gene is TRBV7-3, the J gene TRBJ1-5; a weak D match, TRBD1 (6 bases). V was cut by 4 bases and J by 2 bases, with 6 bases left in between. Germline CDR1 SGHTA, CDR2 FQGTGA. The CDR3 runs 13 residues. The chain's CDR3 is CASSYRGNQPQHF. The CDR3 DNA follows: TGTGCCAGCAGCTACAGGGGCAATCAGCCCCAGCATTTT.

J is TRBJ1-6 and V is TRBV21-1. TRBV21-1 is a recognized pseudogene. CDR3 size: 18 residues. Here the CDR3 DNA reads TGTGCCAGCAGATGCCATTTACTACACATACATCATAATTCACCCCTCCACTTT. It specifies CASRCHLLHIHHNSPLHF.

Written as DNA, the CDR3 is TGTGCCAGCAGCGTAGGCCGGACTAGCGGGAGTCATGAGACCCAGTACTTC. It translates to CASSVGRTSGSHETQYF. J is TRBJ2-5 and V is TRBV9; TRBD2 aligns across 13 bases. With 0 bases clipped from V and 5 bases from J, the junction kept 7 bases outside the gene matches. The CDR3 covers 17 residues. From germline, CDR1 is SGDLS and CDR2 YYNGEE.

The CDR3 here is CASSWYFQNRKTYGYTF. The CDR3 DNA sequence: TGCGCCAGCAGCTGGTACTTCCAGAACCGAAAGACCTATGGCTACACCTTC. This rearrangement joins TRBV4-1 to TRBJ1-2; no reliable D call. V was pared by 5 bases and J by 4 bases, with 23 bases between. CDR1 is MGHRA, CDR2 YSYEKL, per germline. The CDR3 covers 17 residues.

This sequence joins TRBV5-6 and TRBJ2-1; D gene ambiguous. The germline V gene encodes CDR1 SGHDT and CDR2 YYEEEE. The V gene lost 0 bases and the J gene lost 7 bases, with 8 bases spanning the gap. The CDR3 runs to 13 residues. The CDR3 sequence is CASSLGFPNEQFF. CDR3 nucleotide sequence: TGTGCCAGCAGCTTGGGGTTTCCTAATGAGCAGTTCTTC. The entire variable domain, with the rest obtained from reference TRBV5-6 and TRBJ2-1, is as follows: DAGVTQSPTHLIKTRGQQVTLRCSPKSGHDTVSWYQQALGQGPQFIFQYYEEEERQRGNFPDRFSGHQFPNYSSELNVNALLLGDSALYLCASSLGFPNEQFFGPGTRLTVL.

The rearrangement links TRBV28 to TRBJ2-7; 9 nucleotides align to TRBD2. Trimming cost V 10 bases and J 2 bases; bases outside gene matches: 9. Germline values: CDR1 MDHEN, CDR2 SYDVKM. This CDR3 has 14 residues. CDR3 sequence: CATSAGGPTYEQYF. The CDR3 DNA is TGTGCCACCTCGGCGGGAGGGCCAACCTACGAGCAGTACTTC.

This chain links TRBV27 with TRBJ1-1, with 7 bases lining up with TRBD1. CDR1 is MNHEY and CDR2 is SMNVEV in the germline V gene (reference sequence). Trimming took 3 bases from V and 6 from J; bases not matched to a gene: 10. This CDR3 comprises 15 residues. The CDR3 coding sequence is TGTGCCAGCAGTTTTCCGGACAGGATTAACGCTGAAGCTTTCTTT. It codes for CASSFPDRINAEAFF.

This chain joins TRBV28 and TRBJ1-6, with D possibly matching TRBD1 (5 bases). V was clipped by 6 bases and J by 14 bases, with 11 bases between them. Germline V CDR1 and CDR2: MDHEN, SYDVKM. This CDR3 is 11 amino acids long. CDR3 sequence (DNA): TGTGCCAGCAGCCCCGGGGGTTCCCTCCACTTT. Residues: CASSPGGSLHF. Full variable domain (outside the CDR3, taken from reference TRBV28 and TRBJ1-6): DVKVTQSSRYLVKRTGEKVFLECVQDMDHENMFWYRQDPGLGLRLIYFSYDVKMKEKGDIPEGYSVSREKKERFSLILESASTNQTSMYLCASSPGGSLHFGNGTRLTVT.

The gene calls are TRBV13 and TRBJ2-3; 9 bases are a match to TRBD2. The trim removed 2 bases at V and 4 bases at J, leaving 7 bases unmatched. The V gene's germline CDR1 is PRHDT and CDR2 FYEKMQ (reference sequence). This CDR3 has 16 residues. CDR3 sequence (DNA): TGTGCCAGCAGCTTATGGCGGGAGGGCCCCGCAGATACGCAGTATTTT. Protein sequence: CASSLWREGPADTQYF.

V gene TRBV16 combines with J gene TRBJ2-1; 9 bases line up with TRBD2. Germline CDR1 is KGHSY and CDR2 is FQNENV. Trimming removed 4 bases from V and 7 bases from J; junction bases left unmatched: 11. This CDR3 has 16 amino acids. The CDR3 bases are TGTGCCAGCAGCCTATACGGGACTAGCACGTTTAATGAGCAGTTCTTC. Translation gives CASSLYGTSTFNEQFF.

This clone came up once. This rearrangement joins TRBV6-5 to TRBJ2-3, with D unresolved. Trimming removed 5 bases from V and 7 bases from J, with 4 bases in between. This CDR3 has 10 amino acids. CDR1 is MNHEY, CDR2 SVGAGI, per germline. CDR3 residues: CASSENTQYF. The CDR3 bases are TGTGCCAGCAGTGAAAATACGCAGTATTTT.